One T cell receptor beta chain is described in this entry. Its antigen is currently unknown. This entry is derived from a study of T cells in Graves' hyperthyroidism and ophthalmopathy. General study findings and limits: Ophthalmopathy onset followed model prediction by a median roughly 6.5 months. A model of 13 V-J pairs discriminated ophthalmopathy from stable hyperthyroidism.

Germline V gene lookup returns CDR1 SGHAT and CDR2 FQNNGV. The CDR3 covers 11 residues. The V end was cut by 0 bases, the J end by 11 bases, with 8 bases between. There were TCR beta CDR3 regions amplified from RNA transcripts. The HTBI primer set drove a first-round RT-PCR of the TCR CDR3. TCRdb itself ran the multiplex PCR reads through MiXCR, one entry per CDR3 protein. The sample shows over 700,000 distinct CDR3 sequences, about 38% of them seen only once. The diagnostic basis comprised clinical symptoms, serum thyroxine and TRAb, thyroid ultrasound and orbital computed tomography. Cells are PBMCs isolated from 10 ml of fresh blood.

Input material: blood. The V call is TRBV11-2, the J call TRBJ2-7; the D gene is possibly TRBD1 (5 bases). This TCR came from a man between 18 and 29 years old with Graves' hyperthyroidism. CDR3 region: CASSLDGHEYF. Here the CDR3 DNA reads TGTGCCAGCAGCTTAGATGGACATGAGTACTTC.